This TCR beta chain was captured in a study of blood T cell repertoires in COVID-19. Germline V gene sequence: CDR1 SGHTA, CDR2 FQGNSA. V gave up 3 bases and J gave up 3 bases, with 12 bases separating them. The CDR3 contains 14 residues. Original data processing: Reference gene primer amplification yielded estimated nucleated cell counts. Generated by immunoSEQ multiplex PCR, the TCRdb table keeps only in-frame clones and is missing some. D and trimming come from the DNA, and the V and J calls and clone size come from that table. This table holds 200,000 to 300,000 clones, about 88% found once. The sequence came from a man aged 25-45 years with active or convalescent COVID-19. The specimen sequenced was peripheral blood. The chain combines TRBV7-2 with TRBJ2-7; no definite D call. CDR3 sequence (DNA): TGTGCCAGCAGCTTGGGTCACAGTTACTACGAGCAGTACTTC. Translated: CASSLGHSYYEQYF.